The 14 T cell receptor beta chains listed next were all sequenced from one sample in a study of OX40 agonist ivuxolimab in advanced cancers. TCRdb's copy holds only in-frame clones and misses some; the assay was immunoSEQ multiplex PCR. The repertoire consists of about 58,000 clones, with 86% occurring once and the leading ten covering 1%. The specimen was CD4+ or CD8+ T cells sorted from blood, collected in a trial of the OX40 agonist ivuxolimab. The receptor source for this set is an adult with an advanced solid tumor such as melanoma, head and neck, liver or kidney cancer.

This chain uses TRBV11-2 with TRBJ2-7; D gene unclear. V shed 5 bases and J shed 6 bases, with 14 bases lying between them. The germline V gene encodes CDR1 SGHAT and CDR2 FQNNGV. The CDR3 covers 13 residues. The DNA of the CDR3 is TGTGCCAGCAGCCCGGTCCGAGGCGGCGAGCAGTACTTC. Protein sequence: CASSPVRGGEQYF.

The chain combines TRBV27 with TRBJ2-3, with 12 bases lining up with TRBD2. CDR1 and CDR2 (germline): MNHEY, SMNVEV (reference sequence). The CDR3 loop spans 14 amino acids. With 9 bases clipped from V and 5 bases from J, the junction kept 6 bases outside the gene matches. As DNA, the CDR3 is TGTGCCAGTCGAAGACTAGCGGGAGAAGATACGCAGTATTTT. Protein: CASRRLAGEDTQYF.

There are a few counts of this clone. The rearrangement links TRBV18 to TRBJ2-5; D not resolved. Germline V gives CDR1 KGHSH, CDR2 LQKENI. The germline V and J ends were trimmed by 0 bases and 2 bases, with 7 bases remaining between them. The CDR3 loop spans 14 amino acids. The CDR3 is CASSPPASQETQYF. DNA for the CDR3: TGTGCCAGCTCACCACCGGCATCGCAAGAGACCCAGTACTTC.

The chain is built from TRBV18 and TRBJ1-4; D gene unclear. The CDR3 loop spans 15 amino acids. In germline, CDR1 is KGHSH, CDR2 LQKENI. V lost 5 bases and J 0 bases, leaving 10 bases between the germline ends. Here the CDR3 reads CASSLRRATNEKLFF. The DNA for the CDR3 is TGTGCCAGCTCATTACGACGGGCAACTAATGAAAAACTGTTTTTT.

The gene calls are TRBV18 and TRBJ1-2; 7 positions match TRBD1. The CDR3 covers 16 residues. CDR1 KGHSH and CDR2 LQKENI come from the germline V gene. V gave up 5 bases and J gave up 3 bases; unmatched junction bases: 12. CDR3 nucleotides: TGTGCCAGCTCAACAGGGGCCGTTAATTCCGACTATGGCTACACCTTC. Protein product: CASSTGAVNSDYGYTF.

This chain joins TRBV7-9 and TRBJ2-3; D may be TRBD1 or TRBD2 (7 bases each). V lost 5 bases, J lost 3 bases, and 15 bases lay in between. Looked up from germline, CDR1 is SEHNR and CDR2 is FQNEAQ (reference sequence). The CDR3 has 15 residues. DNA of the CDR3: TGTGCCAGCAGCGGCGGGGGACAGCCAACAGATACGCAGTATTTT. Amino acid sequence: CASSGGGQPTDTQYF. The full variable domain, completed using reference TRBV7-9 and TRBJ2-3, is DTGVSQNPRHKITKRGQNVTFRCDPISEHNRLYWYRQTLGQGPEFLTYFQNEAQLEKSRLLSDRFSAERPKGSFSTLEIQRTEQGDSAMYLCASSGGGQPTDTQYFGPGTRLTVL.

This clone was seen a few times. V gene TRBV4-1 combines with J gene TRBJ1-5; unclear D gene. V shed 0 bases and J shed 5 bases, with 8 bases lying between them. Per germline, CDR1 MGHRA and CDR2 YSYEKL. CDR3 length: 14 amino acids. The CDR3 DNA is TGCGCCAGCAGCCAAGAGCCTTCGTATCAGCCCCAGCATTTT. Protein: CASSQEPSYQPQHF.

This chain links TRBV5-1 with TRBJ2-5, with D perhaps assigned TRBD1 or TRBD2 (5 bases each). CDR3 size: 14 residues. The germline V gene encodes CDR1 SGHRS and CDR2 YFSETQ. V lost 7 bases and J lost 2, with 15 bases in between. CDR3 DNA sequence: TGCGCCAGCCGCCCTTTTGGGGGTCAAGAGACCCAGTACTTC. It codes for CASRPFGGQETQYF.

The CDR3 is CASSIRAGGLTDTQYF. Here the CDR3 DNA reads TGTGCCAGTAGTATACGGGCGGGGGGGCTGACAGATACGCAGTATTTT. The V gene is TRBV19, the J gene TRBJ2-3; 9 bases are a match to TRBD2. V lost 2 bases and J lost 3; bases outside the gene matches: 6. CDR3 length: 16 residues. Germline-derived CDR1 and CDR2 are LNHDA and SQIVND (reference sequence).

The rearrangement links TRBV5-1 to TRBJ2-1; TRBD2 agrees at 9 bases. This CDR3 is built from 15 residues. Germline V gene data show CDR1 as SGHRS and CDR2 as YFSETQ. The V and J ends lost 5 bases and 2 bases, in that order; junction bases with no gene match: 5. The CDR3 DNA reads TGCGCCAGCAGAATAGCGGGGGCAACCTACAATGAGCAGTTCTTC. Protein sequence: CASRIAGATYNEQFF. The full variable domain, rest sourced from reference TRBV5-1 and TRBJ2-1, is KAGVTQTPRYLIKTRGQQVTLSCSPISGHRSVSWYQQTPGQGLQFLFEYFSETQRNKGNFPGRFSGRQFSNSRSEMNVSTLELGDSALYLCASRIAGATYNEQFFGPGTRLTVL.

This sequence joins TRBV6-5 and TRBJ1-1, with D possibly matching TRBD1 (6 bases). This CDR3 is built from 15 residues. CDR1 and CDR2 (germline): MNHEY, SVGAGI. V was trimmed by 0 bases and J by 4 bases, leaving 12 bases between them. The CDR3 DNA is TGTGCCAGCAGTTACTCTCCAGGGGCGGCCACTGAAGCTTTCTTT. Translated, it gives CASSYSPGAATEAFF.

The chain recombines TRBV29-1 with TRBJ1-2; D is possibly TRBD1 (5 bases). V lost 3 bases, J lost 3 bases, and 14 bases lay in between. CDR1 is SQVTM, CDR2 ANQGSEA, per germline. CDR3 length: 14 residues. The CDR3 DNA follows: TGCAGCGTTGACGAGTGGGCAGGGTACTATGGCTACACCTTC. Translating gives CSVDEWAGYYGYTF.

The chain recombines TRBV6-1 with TRBJ1-2; D remains unclear. The germline gives CDR1 MNHNS, CDR2 SASEGT. V lost 5 bases and J lost 3, with 7 bases in between. The CDR3 sequence is 12 residues long. Here the CDR3 reads CASSPRDYGYTF. The CDR3 DNA reads as TGTGCCAGCAGTCCCCGGGACTATGGCTACACCTTC.

V gene TRBV19 combines with J gene TRBJ2-5, with 9 bases lining up with TRBD1. V lost 5 bases and J lost 7; bases outside the gene matches: 11. The length of the CDR3 is 15 residues. Germline V gene lookup returns CDR1 LNHDA and CDR2 SQIVND (reference sequence). The CDR3 region is CASSVRTGQGGTQYF. Written as DNA, the CDR3 is TGTGCCAGTAGTGTACGTACGGGACAGGGCGGGACCCAGTACTTC. Full variable domain (rest looked up from reference TRBV19 and TRBJ2-5): DGGITQSPKYLFRKEGQNVTLSCEQNLNHDAMYWYRQDPGQGLRLIYYSQIVNDFQKGDIAEGYSVSREKKESFPLTVTSAQKNPTAFYLCASSVRTGQGGTQYFGPGTRLLVL.